The sample holds many counts of the clone carrying this T cell receptor beta chain. These data originate in a study of T-cell reconstitution after alpha-beta-depleted transplantation in children. TCRbeta library preparation incorporated unique molecular identifiers. TCRdb fed the PCR reads into MiXCR, producing one record per CDR3 protein. Altogether over 200,000 distinct CDR3 sequences are present, under 13% being singletons, with the ten largest covering about 30%. The CDR3 length is 15 residues. The V end was cut by 5 bases, the J end by 3 bases, with 16 bases between. Germline CDR1 and CDR2: SNHLY and FYNNEI.

The input for sequencing was PBMCs, taken before TCRalphabeta/CD19-depleted stem cell transplant. This chain connects TRBV2 to TRBJ2-5; the D gene is possibly TRBD2 (5 bases). The receptor was derived from a child less than two years old with acute myeloid leukemia, due to receive a stem cell transplant. CDR3: CASSPIRGGEETQYF. The CDR3 nucleotides are TGTGCCAGCAGTCCCATCCGGGGTGGAGAAGAGACCCAGTACTTC.